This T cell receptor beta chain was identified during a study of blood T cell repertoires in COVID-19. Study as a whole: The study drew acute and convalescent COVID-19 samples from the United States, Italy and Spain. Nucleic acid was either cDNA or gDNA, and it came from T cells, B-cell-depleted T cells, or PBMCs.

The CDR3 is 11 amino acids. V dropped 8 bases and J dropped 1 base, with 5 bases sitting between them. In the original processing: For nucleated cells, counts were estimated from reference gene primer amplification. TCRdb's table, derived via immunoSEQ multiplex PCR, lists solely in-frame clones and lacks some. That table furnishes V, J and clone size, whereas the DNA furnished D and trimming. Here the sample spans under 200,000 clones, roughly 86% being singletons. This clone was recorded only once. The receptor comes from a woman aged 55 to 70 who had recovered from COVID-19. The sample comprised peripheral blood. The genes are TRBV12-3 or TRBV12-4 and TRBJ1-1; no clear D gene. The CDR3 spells CASRENTEAFF. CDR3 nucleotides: TGTGCCAGCCGGGAGAACACTGAAGCTTTCTTT.